The 18 T cell receptor beta chains given below trace back to one sample, sequenced in a study of CD8+CD57+ T cells in acquired aplastic anemia. CDR3 and TCR beta VDJ profiling relied on a genomic DNA template. TCRdb reanalysed the reads using MiXCR and keeps one entry per CDR3 protein. The sample holds some 200,000 distinct CDR3 sequences, just under 50% seen once. Only patients with CD8+CD57+ cell expansion on flow cytometry were chosen for sequencing. Source material: sorted CD4+, CD8+, or CD8+CD57+ T cells (not recorded which) from PBMCs. These receptors originate from a human donor with aplastic anemia.

This clonotype was counted a few times. This chain links TRBV6-5 with TRBJ2-7, with D perhaps matching TRBD1 (5 bases). The germline gives CDR1 MNHEY, CDR2 SVGAGI. The CDR3 is 15 residues long. V lost 4 bases to trimming and J lost 2 bases, with 15 bases between them. The CDR3 region has the DNA TGTGCCAGCAGTTCCGTCGACAGAATTGCCTACGAGCAGTACTTC. Translated, it gives CASSSVDRIAYEQYF.

The sample holds a few counts of this clonotype. The chain uses TRBV25-1 and TRBJ2-7, with D maybe TRBD1 (6 bases). The V gene's germline CDR1 is MGHDK and CDR2 SYGVNS. V was pared by 6 bases and J by 0 bases, with 6 bases between. The CDR3 loop spans 12 amino acids. DNA of the CDR3: TGTGCCAGCAGGGACAGCTCCTACGAGCAGTACTTC. Translated, it gives CASRDSSYEQYF.

This clonotype occurred many times. V and J are TRBV9 and TRBJ1-2, with TRBD1 matching over 8 bases. CDR1 is SGDLS and CDR2 is YYNGEE in the germline V gene. V lost 3 bases, J lost 6 bases, and 1 base stayed unmatched. The CDR3 is 12 amino acids. CDR3 coding DNA: TGTGCCAGCAGCGGGACAGGGCATGGCTACACCTTC. This codes for CASSGTGHGYTF.

This clonotype was counted at least ten times. The chain has TRBV11-2 and TRBJ2-5, with TRBD2 identical over 9 bases. Germline CDR1 reads SGHAT; CDR2 reads FQNNGV. Trimming at V came to 1 base and at J to 5 bases, leaving 2 bases not matched to a gene. This CDR3 spans 14 amino acids. CDR3 coding DNA: TGTGCCAGCAGCTTAGGCGGGGGGGGGGAGACCCAGTACTTC. It is translated as CASSLGGGGETQYF.

Remarks on this clonotype: With a much larger clone just one base away, this may be a read error. CDR3: CASSPGQRIPGNTIYF. CDR3 DNA: TGTGCCAGCAGCCCAGGACAGAGGATTCCTGGAAACACCATATATTTT. The J gene is TRBJ1-3, the V gene TRBV11-2, with D tentatively TRBD1 (6 bases). The CDR3 is 16 amino acids. The germline V gene has CDR1 SGHAT and CDR2 FQNNGV. The V gene lost 5 bases and the J gene lost 2 bases, with 16 bases spanning the gap.

This clonotype has just a few counts. V is TRBV20-1 and J is TRBJ2-2; D gene unclear. Germline V gene data show CDR1 as DFQATT and CDR2 as SNEGSKA (reference sequence). The CDR3 is made up of 14 amino acids. V gave up 1 base and J gave up 1 base, with 7 bases separating them. The CDR3: CSARVVGNTGELFF. CDR3 DNA: TGCAGTGCTAGAGTCGTCGGGAACACCGGGGAGCTGTTTTTT.

At least ten counts were recorded for this clonotype. The chain carries TRBV19 and TRBJ1-1; possible D gene TRBD1, 6 bases. This CDR3 has 15 residues. Per the germline V gene, CDR1 is LNHDA and CDR2 is SQIVND (reference sequence). V lost 3 bases to trimming and J lost 3 bases, with 14 bases between them. The CDR3 here is CASSIVGTRHTEAFF. The DNA of the CDR3 is TGTGCCAGTAGTATTGTAGGGACACGGCACACTGAAGCTTTCTTT.

This clonotype occurred a few times. The chain is built from TRBV29-1 and TRBJ2-5; D gene uncertain. Trimming removed 4 bases at V and 6 bases at J, with 6 bases between. The CDR3 sequence is 10 residues long. In germline, CDR1 is SQVTM, CDR2 ANQGSEA. CDR3 protein: CSVVVQTQYF. CDR3 nucleotides: TGCAGCGTTGTGGTCCAGACCCAGTACTTC.

The sample holds many counts of this clonotype. The rearrangement joins TRBV7-2 to TRBJ2-1; possible D gene TRBD1, 5 bases. The CDR3 contains 14 residues. Trimming removed 4 bases at V and 4 bases at J, with 11 bases between. Germline V CDR1 and CDR2: SGHTA, FQGNSA. CDR3: CASSWQGTYNEQFF. The DNA for the CDR3 is TGTGCCAGCAGCTGGCAGGGTACTTACAATGAGCAGTTCTTC.

About this clonotype itself: A read error may be the cause here, since a much bigger clone is one base away. The chain employs TRBV3-1 and TRBJ2-5; D may be TRBD1 or TRBD2 (5 bases each). The V end was cut by 7 bases, the J end by 7 bases, with 16 bases between. The CDR3 covers 13 residues. The germline V gene has CDR1 LGHDT and CDR2 YNNKEL (reference sequence). CDR3 sequence: CASTPPTGGTQYF. DNA for the CDR3: TGTGCCAGCACCCCTCCCACTGGGGGGACCCAGTACTTC.

This clonotype was counted between two and nine times. The rearrangement uses TRBV20-1 and TRBJ1-6, with a tentative D call TRBD1 (6 bases). V was shortened by 2 bases and J by 5 bases, with 13 bases between the two germline ends. The germline V gene encodes CDR1 DFQATT and CDR2 SNEGSKA (reference sequence). The CDR3 contains 15 residues. CDR3 region: CSARSGAGNNSPLHF. The CDR3 region has the DNA TGCAGTGCTAGATCAGGGGCGGGTAATAATTCACCCCTCCACTTT.

The gene calls are TRBV20-1 and TRBJ2-2, with D maybe TRBD2 (7 bases). V gave up 3 bases and J gave up 6 bases, with 20 bases separating them. Germline assignment: CDR1 DFQATT and CDR2 SNEGSKA (reference sequence). This CDR3 comprises 16 residues. The CDR3 region is CSARSGSEGGAGELFF. CDR3 bases: TGCAGTGCTAGGTCGGGATCCGAAGGGGGGGCCGGGGAGCTGTTTTTT.

This clonotype was recorded a few times. The rearrangement joins TRBV10-3 to TRBJ1-5, with D unresolved. The CDR3 sequence is 15 residues long. In germline, CDR1 is ENHRY, CDR2 SYGVKD. V lost 0 bases, J lost 1 base, and 7 bases lay in between. As DNA, the CDR3 is TGTGCCATCAGTGAGTCGATCCTCAGCAATCAGCCCCAGCATTTT. Translated, it gives CAISESILSNQPQHF.

The chain links TRBV9 to TRBJ2-6, with D maybe TRBD2 (5 bases). V was cut by 4 bases and J by 2 bases, with 10 bases left in between. The CDR3 runs 15 residues. Germline V gene sequence: CDR1 SGDLS, CDR2 YYNGEE. The CDR3 region is CASSPRGPGANVLTF. The CDR3 DNA sequence: TGTGCCAGCAGCCCCCGAGGGCCTGGGGCCAACGTCCTGACTTTC.

The chain links TRBV10-3 to TRBJ2-7; possible D gene TRBD1, 6 bases. V lost 10 bases, J lost 0 bases, and 16 bases lay in between. CDR3 length: 14 amino acids. The germline V gene has CDR1 ENHRY and CDR2 SYGVKD. The CDR3 region has the DNA TGTGCCAGCAGGCTAAGGGGGAGCTCCTACGAGCAGTACTTC. As protein: CASRLRGSSYEQYF.

This clonotype was counted ten times or more. The CDR3 DNA reads TGCAGTGCTAGAACAGCTGGGGCCGACGAGCAGTACTTC. Encoded protein: CSARTAGADEQYF. The V and J genes are TRBV20-1 and TRBJ2-7; weak D call: TRBD1 (5 bases). V was clipped by 2 bases and J by 5 bases, with 13 bases between them. The CDR3 is 13 amino acids. CDR1 is DFQATT and CDR2 is SNEGSKA in the germline V gene (reference sequence).

A remark on this clonotype: This may be a read error: a much more frequent sequence differs by one nucleotide. The chain employs TRBV7-3 and TRBJ2-1; D may correspond to TRBD1 or TRBD2 (6 bases each). Germline assignment: CDR1 SGHTA and CDR2 FQGTGA. The CDR3 length is 15 residues. CDR3 residues: CTSSLYGGAGNEQFF. In nucleotides, the CDR3 is TGTACCAGCAGCTTATATGGGGGCGCGGGGAATGAGCAGTTCTTC.

The chain recombines TRBV11-2 with TRBJ1-3, with 9 positions matching TRBD1. Germline V gene lookup returns CDR1 SGHAT and CDR2 FQNNGV. The V and J ends lost 3 bases and 1 base, in that order; junction bases with no gene match: 4. The CDR3 spans 16 residues. CDR3 DNA: TGTGCCAGCAGCTTCGGCGGGACAGGGTCTGGAAACACCATATATTTT. Residues: CASSFGGTGSGNTIYF.